These 21 T cell receptor beta chains originate from one sample sequenced in a study of blood T cell repertoires in COVID-19. Assay: immunoSEQ multiplex PCR; the TCRdb copy retains only in-frame clones and omits some. The repertoire holds 88,000 or so clones, with about 85% as singletons. The sequenced sample consisted of peripheral blood. Receptor source: a human donor in a cohort sampled during active COVID-19.

V usage is TRBV7-2 and J usage is TRBJ2-3; D unresolved. CDR3 size: 14 residues. Germline V gives CDR1 SGHTA, CDR2 FQGNSA. Deletions cut 3 bases from V and 1 base from J, with 8 bases between. The DNA for the CDR3 is TGTGCCAGCAGCTTCGGGTCCCGCACAGATACGCAGTATTTT. Its translation: CASSFGSRTDTQYF.

The chain uses TRBV18 and TRBJ2-7, with 7 nucleotides matching TRBD2. V lost 0 bases, J lost 5 bases, and 4 bases stayed unmatched. CDR1 is KGHSH, CDR2 LQKENI, per germline. The CDR3 loop spans 14 amino acids. The CDR3 DNA sequence: TGTGCCAGCTCACCACCGGGAGGGCCCAACGAGCAGTACTTC. Its protein is CASSPPGGPNEQYF.

The rearrangement joins TRBV7-8 to TRBJ2-5, with no clear D. Germline assignment: CDR1 SGHVS and CDR2 FQNEAQ. V was cut by 5 bases and J by 4 bases, with 14 bases left in between. The CDR3 consists of 14 residues. This CDR3 is CASSSERFTETQYF. DNA for the CDR3: TGTGCCAGCAGCAGCGAAAGATTTACAGAGACCCAGTACTTC.

This chain uses TRBV6-1 with TRBJ2-1; 7 positions agree with TRBD2. This CDR3 contains 16 residues. V shed 0 bases, J shed 1 base, and the junction held 3 bases outside the gene matches. Germline V CDR1 and CDR2: MNHNS, SASEGT. CDR3 DNA sequence: TGTGCCAGCAGTGAAGCCGGGGGGAATTCCTACAATGAGCAGTTCTTC. Protein: CASSEAGGNSYNEQFF.

Only a few counts were recorded for this clone. Written as DNA, the CDR3 is TGTGCCAGTAACCAGGGCGCGTGGCCCCAGCATTTT. Its protein product is CASNQGAWPQHF. The chain carries TRBV19 and TRBJ1-5; weak D call: TRBD1 (5 bases). This CDR3 spans 12 amino acids. The V end lost 7 bases, the J end lost 9 bases, and 13 bases lay between the germline ends. CDR1 LNHDA and CDR2 SQIVND come from the germline V gene (reference sequence). Together with reference TRBV19 and TRBJ1-5, the CDR3 gives the full variable domain: DGGITQSPKYLFRKEGQNVTLSCEQNLNHDAMYWYRQDPGQGLRLIYYSQIVNDFQKGDIAEGYSVSREKKESFPLTVTSAQKNPTAFYLCASNQGAWPQHFGDGTRLSIL.

By share, this clone counts as medium-sized (0.01 to 0.1%). This chain joins TRBV2 and TRBJ1-2; the match to TRBD1 covers 10 bases. Losses at the gene ends were 4 bases for V and 3 bases for J; bases not matched to a gene: 5. The length of the CDR3 is 15 residues. The germline CDR1 and CDR2 sequences are SNHLY and FYNNEI. CDR3 loop: CASSGGQGGDYGYTF. In nucleotides, the CDR3 is TGTGCCAGCAGTGGAGGACAGGGGGGTGACTATGGCTACACCTTC.

The chain employs TRBV6-2 or TRBV6-3 and TRBJ2-5; TRBD2 matches at 9 bases. This CDR3 is 18 amino acids long. V trimming: 0 bases; J trimming: 5 bases; junction bases outside the gene matches: 13. The germline V gene has CDR1 MNHEY and CDR2 SVGEGT. CDR3 in amino acids: CASSYSLGLAGAGETQYF. In nucleotides, the CDR3 is TGTGCCAGCAGTTACTCCCTGGGGTTAGCGGGAGCCGGGGAGACCCAGTACTTC.

The rearrangement uses TRBV4-3 and TRBJ2-3; TRBD2 is a possible D gene (5 bases). Trimming took 2 bases from V and 2 from J, leaving 14 bases between them. Per germline, CDR1 LGHNA and CDR2 YSLEER. CDR3 length: 16 amino acids. The CDR3, as DNA: TGCGCCAGCAGCCAAAATCGGGAACAGCCCACAGATACGCAGTATTTT. As protein: CASSQNREQPTDTQYF.

V is TRBV4-1 and J is TRBJ2-1; 7 bases map to TRBD2. The CDR3 is 17 residues long. Germline V lookup: CDR1 MGHRA, CDR2 YSYEKL. J lost 3 bases, V lost 0 bases, and 8 bases had no gene match. CDR3 sequence (DNA): TGCGCCAGCAGCCAAGATCACGGCGGGAGTAACTACAATGAGCAGTTCTTC. This codes for CASSQDHGGSNYNEQFF.

This clone was picked up a small number of times. The V and J genes are TRBV7-2 and TRBJ2-1; D might be TRBD2 (6 bases). Trimming took off 3 bases at V and 1 base at J, with 10 bases between the two ends. Per the germline V gene, CDR1 is SGHTA and CDR2 is FQGNSA. The CDR3 is 15 amino acids. The CDR3 DNA is TGTGCCAGCAGCTTGGAGGGTTGGTCCTACAATGAGCAGTTCTTC. Translating it yields CASSLEGWSYNEQFF.

This chain connects TRBV24-1 to TRBJ1-1; the D is unclear. Germline lookup yields CDR1 KGHDR and CDR2 SFDVKD. There are 15 residues in the CDR3. V lost 9 bases to trimming and J lost 2 bases, with 18 bases between them. CDR3 residues: CATPTCGGLNTEAFF. In nucleotides, the CDR3 is TGTGCCACCCCCACATGTGGAGGACTTAACACTGAAGCTTTCTTT.

This chain's CDR3 is CASSWASGTGGNNEQFF. DNA for the CDR3: TGTGCCAGCAGCTGGGCTTCCGGGACAGGGGGCAACAATGAGCAGTTCTTC. J is TRBJ2-1 and V is TRBV7-2; 12 nucleotides agree with TRBD1. With 4 bases clipped from V and 5 bases from J, the junction kept 9 bases outside the gene matches. The CDR3 covers 17 residues. Looked up from germline, CDR1 is SGHTA and CDR2 is FQGNSA.

The genes are TRBV11-2 and TRBJ2-1; 10 bases map to TRBD2. The CDR3 loop spans 16 amino acids. V lost 0 bases and J lost 4; bases outside the gene matches: 3. Per the germline V gene, CDR1 is SGHAT and CDR2 is FQNNGV. CDR3 nucleotides: TGTGCCAGCAGCTTAGATCCAGCGGGAGGGTACAATGAGCAGTTCTTC. Translated: CASSLDPAGGYNEQFF.

The V call is TRBV5-4, the J call TRBJ2-2; 9 bases agree with TRBD1. This CDR3 is built from 15 residues. Trimming took 3 bases from V and 4 from J; bases not matched to a gene: 4. CDR1 and CDR2 (germline): SGHNT, YYREEE (reference sequence). In DNA, the CDR3 is TGTGCCAGCAGCTACAGGGGGCAGGGCACCGGGGAGCTGTTTTTT. This sequence encodes CASSYRGQGTGELFF.

CDR3 in DNA: TGTGCCACCCGCCCCGGGACAGGGGGCAGGGACACTGAAGCTTTCTTT. It translates to CATRPGTGGRDTEAFF. The V call is TRBV19, the J call TRBJ1-1; 12 bases are shared with TRBD1. The CDR3 spans 16 residues. V lost 10 bases to trimming and J lost 3 bases; unmatched junction nucleotides: 12. CDR1 LNHDA and CDR2 SQIVND come from the germline V gene (reference sequence).

This clone was seen a handful of times. V is TRBV10-3 and J is TRBJ2-3, with 9 bases fitting TRBD2. This CDR3 contains 16 residues. Germline V gene data show CDR1 as ENHRY and CDR2 as SYGVKD. With V trimmed by 8 bases and J by 4 bases, 13 bases remained unmatched. Here the CDR3 reads CAISGSDSGRPDTQYF. The CDR3 DNA sequence: TGTGCCATCTCGGGATCGGATAGCGGGAGACCAGATACGCAGTATTTT.

The rearrangement links TRBV9 to TRBJ2-7, with TRBD2 matching over 8 bases. Germline lookup yields CDR1 SGDLS and CDR2 YYNGEE. Trimming removed 4 bases from V and 0 bases from J; junction bases left unmatched: 6. The CDR3 has 15 residues. The CDR3 reads CASSPGGSTSYEQYF. The CDR3 coding sequence is TGTGCCAGCAGCCCGGGGGGGTCTACCTCCTACGAGCAGTACTTC.

The chain is built from TRBV19 and TRBJ2-7; perhaps TRBD1 as D (5 bases). Trimming shortened V by 5 bases and J by 11 bases, and 16 bases separated the two germline ends. The CDR3 is 12 residues long. Germline lookup yields CDR1 LNHDA and CDR2 SQIVND (reference sequence). The CDR3 reads CASSPRGQTKYF. CDR3 DNA: TGTGCCAGTAGTCCGCGCGGACAAACTAAGTACTTC. The full variable domain, in which reference TRBV19 and TRBJ2-7 provide the parts outside the CDR3, is DGGITQSPKYLFRKEGQNVTLSCEQNLNHDAMYWYRQDPGQGLRLIYYSQIVNDFQKGDIAEGYSVSREKKESFPLTVTSAQKNPTAFYLCASSPRGQTKYFGPGTRLTVT.

The chain uses TRBV18 and TRBJ1-2; 9 bases agree with TRBD1. This CDR3 contains 16 residues. CDR1 and CDR2 from the germline V gene are KGHSH and LQKENI. V gave up 3 bases and J gave up 3 bases; unmatched junction bases: 8. CDR3 DNA sequence: TGTGCCAGCTCACCGGGACAGGGCGTGATCTACTATGGCTACACCTTC. Protein sequence: CASSPGQGVIYYGYTF.

The chain employs TRBV3-1 (or the pseudogene TRBV3-2) and TRBJ2-5, with a possible D match to TRBD2 (6 bases). The CDR3 contains 15 residues. The V gene's germline CDR1 is LGHDT and CDR2 YNNKEL (reference sequence). Trimming stripped 0 bases from V and 7 bases from J, with 15 bases between. As DNA, the CDR3 is TGTGCCAGCAGCCAAGATGCGGGACCCAGCGGGACCCAGTACTTC. This sequence encodes CASSQDAGPSGTQYF.

The chain links TRBV12-3 or TRBV12-4 to TRBJ2-7; 9 positions match TRBD2. Trimming at V came to 0 bases and at J to 8 bases, leaving 2 bases not matched to a gene. There are 13 residues in the CDR3. The CDR3 DNA reads TGTGCCAGCAGTTTAGCTAGCGGGGGACAGCAGTACTTC. Amino acid sequence: CASSLASGGQQYF.